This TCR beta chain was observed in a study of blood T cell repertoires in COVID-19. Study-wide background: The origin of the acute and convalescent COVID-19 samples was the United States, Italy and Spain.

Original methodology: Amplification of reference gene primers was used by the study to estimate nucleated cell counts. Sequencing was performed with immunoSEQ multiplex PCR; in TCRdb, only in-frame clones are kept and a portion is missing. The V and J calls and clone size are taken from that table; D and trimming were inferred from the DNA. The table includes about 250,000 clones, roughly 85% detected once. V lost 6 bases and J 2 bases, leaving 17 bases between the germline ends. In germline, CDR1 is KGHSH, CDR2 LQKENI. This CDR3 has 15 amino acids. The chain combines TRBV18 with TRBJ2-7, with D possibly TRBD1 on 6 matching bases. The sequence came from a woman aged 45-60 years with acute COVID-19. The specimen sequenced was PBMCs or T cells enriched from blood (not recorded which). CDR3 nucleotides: TGTGCCAGCTCCCCTTTAGGGGACACCGCCTACGAGCAGTACTTC. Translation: CASSPLGDTAYEQYF.